The 27 T cell receptor beta chains listed next were all sequenced from one sample in a study of cytomegalovirus exposure and HLA in healthy donors. The table came from immunoSEQ multiplex PCR; TCRdb's copy has only in-frame clones and leaves some out. The sample shows 130,000 to 150,000 clones, over 80% of them seen only once. The sequenced sample was PBMCs. The receptors were sampled from a man between 18 and 35 years old in good health and CMV-seropositive.

The gene calls are TRBV6-5 and TRBJ2-7; 7 positions match TRBD2. Germline V gene lookup returns CDR1 MNHEY and CDR2 SVGAGI. The CDR3 loop spans 14 amino acids. J was trimmed by 3 bases and V by 2 bases; bases with no gene match: 4. The CDR3 reads CASSYAGAIYEQYF. CDR3 sequence (DNA): TGTGCCAGCAGTTACGCGGGAGCTATCTACGAGCAGTACTTC.

The gene calls are TRBV5-1 and TRBJ1-4, with a possible D match to TRBD1 (5 bases). Trimming took off 1 base at V and 5 bases at J, with 9 bases between the two ends. The CDR3 loop spans 14 amino acids. The germline V gene encodes CDR1 SGHRS and CDR2 YFSETQ. The CDR3 DNA follows: TGCGCCAGCAGCTTGAACAGGATAAATGAAAAACTGTTTTTT. Its translation is CASSLNRINEKLFF.

CDR3 bases: TGTGCCAGCAGTTTAGCAGGGAACACCGGGGAGCTGTTTTTT. Encoded protein: CASSLAGNTGELFF. The chain joins TRBV27 to TRBJ2-2, with unresolved D. V gave up 2 bases and J gave up 1 base, with 5 bases separating them. Germline CDR1 and CDR2: MNHEY and SMNVEV (reference sequence). The CDR3 sequence is 14 residues long.

For the CDR3, the DNA is TGCGCCAGCAGCCAACCCGGCAATCAGCCCCAGCATTTT. It is translated as CASSQPGNQPQHF. The J gene is TRBJ1-5, the V gene TRBV4-1; unclear D gene. Germline V gene lookup returns CDR1 MGHRA and CDR2 YSYEKL. V dropped 2 bases and J dropped 2 bases, with 4 bases sitting between them. The CDR3 has 13 amino acids.

This clone was seen a single time. This chain connects TRBV6-6 to TRBJ2-2; D perhaps matches TRBD2 (5 bases). Per germline, CDR1 MNHNY and CDR2 SVGAGI (reference sequence). The CDR3 length is 14 residues. The V gene lost 6 bases and the J gene lost 8 bases, with 16 bases spanning the gap. As DNA, the CDR3 is TGTGCCAGCAGCCTTCTAGCCGAAGGGGGGGAGCTGTTTTTT. Protein: CASSLLAEGGELFF.

The V gene is TRBV19, the J gene TRBJ2-1, with TRBD2 identical over 8 bases. J was trimmed by 5 bases and V by 3 bases; bases with no gene match: 6. The CDR3 totals 15 residues. Germline loops: CDR1 LNHDA, CDR2 SQIVND (reference sequence). The CDR3 protein is CASSIGREGDNEQFF. In DNA, the CDR3 is TGTGCCAGTAGTATCGGTCGGGAGGGTGACAATGAGCAGTTCTTC.

This clone came up once. V gene TRBV27 combines with J gene TRBJ2-7, with 8 nucleotides matching TRBD2. The CDR3 length is 12 residues. Trimming cost V 5 bases and J 6 bases; bases outside gene matches: 3. The germline V gene encodes CDR1 MNHEY and CDR2 SMNVEV (reference sequence). Written as DNA, the CDR3 is TGTGCCAGCAGTCCCGGGGGGGCCGAGCAGTACTTC. Translation gives CASSPGGAEQYF.

The CDR3 DNA sequence: TGCGCCAGCAGCGAAGCCGGGACAGGGAGTGAAAAACTGTTTTTT. It codes for CASSEAGTGSEKLFF. The J gene is TRBJ1-4, the V gene TRBV4-1; 9 nucleotides agree with TRBD1. Germline V gene lookup returns CDR1 MGHRA and CDR2 YSYEKL. V was clipped by 5 bases and J by 7 bases; unmatched bases: 8. The CDR3 length is 15 residues.

The chain is built from TRBV5-8 and TRBJ2-5; D gene unclear. The V and J ends lost 1 base and 5 bases respectively, with 6 bases between them. Germline V gene sequence: CDR1 SGHTS, CDR2 YDEGEE. This CDR3 comprises 12 residues. The CDR3 sequence is CASSLIFETQYF. Here the CDR3 DNA reads TGTGCCAGCAGCTTGATCTTCGAGACCCAGTACTTC. Full variable domain (rest looked up from reference TRBV5-8 and TRBJ2-5): EAGVTQSPTHLIKTRGQQATLRCSPISGHTSVYWYQQALGLGLQFLLWYDEGEERNRGNFPPRFSGRQFPNYSSELNVNALELEDSALYLCASSLIFETQYFGPGTRLLVL.

The chain links TRBV9 to TRBJ1-6; TRBD1 aligns across 10 bases. J was trimmed by 9 bases and V by 0 bases; bases with no gene match: 3. This CDR3 has 15 amino acids. Germline loops: CDR1 SGDLS, CDR2 YYNGEE. As DNA, the CDR3 is TGTGCCAGCAGCGTAGAGGGACAGGGGATTTCACCCCTCCACTTT. It codes for CASSVEGQGISPLHF.

The chain recombines TRBV30 with TRBJ1-4; possibly TRBD1 for D (6 bases). Germline V gene lookup returns CDR1 GTSNPN and CDR2 SVGIG (reference sequence). V was pared by 2 bases and J by 1 base, with 11 bases between. This CDR3 is built from 15 residues. The CDR3 protein is CAWSLSGETNEKLFF. The DNA for the CDR3 is TGTGCCTGGAGTCTATCAGGGGAAACTAATGAAAAACTGTTTTTT. The full variable domain, completed using reference TRBV30 and TRBJ1-4, is SQTIHQWPATLVQPVGSPLSLECTVEGTSNPNLYWYRQAAGRGLQLLFYSVGIGQISSEVPQNLSASRPQDRQFILSSKKLLLSDSGFYLCAWSLSGETNEKLFFGSGTQLSVL.

The genes are TRBV7-2 and TRBJ2-7; TRBD1 matches at 10 bases. V lost 5 bases and J lost 4; bases outside the gene matches: 8. From germline, CDR1 is SGHTA and CDR2 FQGNSA. This CDR3 contains 15 residues. CDR3 bases: TGTGCCAGCAGCGTGGGGTGGGACAGGGGATACGAGCAGTACTTC. Its translation is CASSVGWDRGYEQYF.

The chain uses TRBV11-2 and TRBJ2-3, with D possibly TRBD2 on 5 matching bases. Germline V gives CDR1 SGHAT, CDR2 FQNNGV. The CDR3 contains 16 residues. The germline V and J ends were trimmed by 2 bases and 2 bases, with 14 bases remaining between them. CDR3 in amino acids: CASSLIDPAVTDTQYF. CDR3 DNA sequence: TGTGCCAGCAGCTTAATTGACCCAGCGGTCACAGATACGCAGTATTTT.

This clone occurred a few times. The genes are TRBV6-4 and TRBJ1-2, with D unclear. Trimming left V 0 bases short and J 8 bases short, with 13 bases between. CDR1 and CDR2 (germline): MRHNA, SNTAGT. The CDR3 consists of 14 residues. The CDR3 loop reads CASSDSLRGGGYTF. The DNA of the CDR3 is TGTGCCAGCAGTGACTCGTTGAGAGGAGGCGGCTACACCTTC.

This clone was found once. The genes are TRBV27 and TRBJ2-1; 7 bases fit TRBD1. V lost 3 bases and J lost 5; bases outside the gene matches: 4. Per the germline V gene, CDR1 is MNHEY and CDR2 is SMNVEV (reference sequence). This CDR3 is 14 amino acids long. Here the CDR3 DNA reads TGTGCCAGCAGTTTCCGGGACAGTAACAATGAGCAGTTCTTC. This translates into CASSFRDSNNEQFF.

This clone was observed a single time. The rearrangement uses TRBV5-4 and TRBJ2-5; D ambiguous. The CDR3 extends over 12 amino acids. V dropped 0 bases and J dropped 5 bases, with 5 bases sitting between them. Per germline, CDR1 SGHNT and CDR2 YYREEE (reference sequence). Here the CDR3 reads CASSLVGETQYF. The CDR3 DNA sequence: TGTGCCAGCAGCTTGGTCGGGGAGACCCAGTACTTC.

This clone turned up a few times. The chain employs TRBV6-1 and TRBJ1-6; no clear D gene. V was cut by 8 bases and J by 5 bases, with 10 bases left in between. This CDR3 comprises 13 residues. Germline assignment: CDR1 MNHNS and CDR2 SASEGT. The CDR3 bases are TGTGCCAGCGGAGCGACTAATAATTCACCCCTCCACTTT. Residues: CASGATNNSPLHF.

The J gene is TRBJ1-4, the V gene TRBV30; 7 bases align to TRBD1. The CDR3 sequence is 12 residues long. V was pared by 8 bases and J by 8 bases, with 8 bases of the junction left unmatched. The germline gives CDR1 GTSNPN, CDR2 SVGIG (reference sequence). The DNA for the CDR3 is TGTGCCCAGACAGGGTCAGGGGAAAAACTGTTTTTT. Amino acids: CAQTGSGEKLFF.

The chain is built from TRBV5-4 and TRBJ1-1; the D gene is possibly TRBD1 (5 bases). Germline V gene sequence: CDR1 SGHNT, CDR2 YYREEE (reference sequence). V lost 2 bases and J 5 bases, leaving 10 bases between the germline ends. This CDR3 has 13 residues. The chain's CDR3 is CASSFWGGTEAFF. CDR3 bases: TGTGCCAGCAGCTTTTGGGGGGGGACTGAAGCTTTCTTT.

The chain employs TRBV9 and TRBJ2-7, with 9 bases matching TRBD2. Unmatched junction bases numbered 7, after V lost 4 bases and J lost 2 bases. The germline gives CDR1 SGDLS, CDR2 YYNGEE. There are 15 residues in the CDR3. The CDR3 nucleotides are TGTGCCAGCAGCCCACAGCGGGGGGCTCCCTACGAGCAGTACTTC. It yields the protein CASSPQRGAPYEQYF. Variable domain in full (rest from reference TRBV9 and TRBJ2-7): DSGVTQTPKHLITATGQRVTLRCSPRSGDLSVYWYQQSLDQGLQFLIQYYNGEERAKGNILERFSAQQFPDLHSELNLSSLELGDSALYFCASSPQRGAPYEQYFGPGTRLTVT.

For the CDR3, the DNA is TGTGCCAGCAGTCCGCATGGGACAGAAGAGACCCAGTACTTC. Translated: CASSPHGTEETQYF. This chain joins TRBV6-6 and TRBJ2-5, with 7 positions matching TRBD1. The CDR3 covers 14 residues. J gave up 3 bases and V 5 bases, and 6 bases lay outside the gene matches. Germline loops: CDR1 MNHNY, CDR2 SVGAGI (reference sequence).

This rearrangement joins TRBV5-1 to TRBJ1-3, with 7 bases fitting TRBD1. V lost 2 bases, J lost 4 bases, and 12 bases stayed unmatched. This CDR3 spans 17 amino acids. Per the germline V gene, CDR1 is SGHRS and CDR2 is YFSETQ. The CDR3 loop reads CASSLVPGQKIGNTIYF. DNA for the CDR3: TGCGCCAGCAGCTTAGTCCCGGGACAGAAGATCGGAAACACCATATATTTT.

The V call is TRBV5-1, the J call TRBJ1-3; no reliable D call. The CDR3 sequence is 13 residues long. The V gene lost 4 bases and the J gene lost 1 base, with 6 bases spanning the gap. Germline V lookup: CDR1 SGHRS, CDR2 YFSETQ. The CDR3 is CASSEGSGNTIYF. The CDR3 DNA is TGCGCCAGCAGCGAGGGTTCTGGAAACACCATATATTTT.

This clone was recorded only once. The genes are TRBV12-5 and TRBJ2-5; D is perhaps TRBD2 (5 bases). The CDR3 has 14 residues. V lost 6 bases to trimming and J lost 1 base, with 12 bases between them. Per germline, CDR1 LGHNT and CDR2 FRNRAP. CDR3 protein: CASGEDGVQETQYF. The CDR3 nucleotides read TGTGCTAGTGGAGAGGACGGGGTCCAAGAGACCCAGTACTTC. Filled out from reference TRBV12-5 and TRBJ2-5, the complete variable domain reads DARVTQTPRHKVTEMGQEVTMRCQPILGHNTVFWYRQTMMQGLELLAYFRNRAPLDDSGMPKDRFSAEMPDATLATLKIQPSEPRDSAVYFCASGEDGVQETQYFGPGTRLLVL.

This clone was seen once. V gene TRBV19 combines with J gene TRBJ2-1; D is perhaps TRBD2 (6 bases). This CDR3 region has 12 residues. Germline-derived CDR1 and CDR2 are LNHDA and SQIVND (reference sequence). Trimming took off 11 bases at V and 9 bases at J, with 17 bases between the two ends. The CDR3: CASTGVHAEQFF. DNA of the CDR3: TGTGCCTCAACGGGGGTTCATGCTGAGCAGTTCTTC.

The rearrangement links TRBV5-1 to TRBJ2-5; TRBD2 matches 8 bases. CDR1 is SGHRS and CDR2 is YFSETQ in the germline V gene. V lost 1 base, J lost 2 bases, and 13 bases stayed unmatched. This CDR3 has 18 residues. CDR3 residues: CASSLSRTSRSPQETQYF. The DNA for the CDR3 is TGCGCCAGCAGCTTGTCTAGGACTAGCAGGAGCCCTCAAGAGACCCAGTACTTC.

This clone was observed once. This rearrangement joins TRBV15 to TRBJ1-2, with D uncertain. Deletions cut 0 bases from V and 3 bases from J, with 17 bases between. The CDR3 spans 17 residues. The germline CDR1 and CDR2 sequences are LNHNV and YYDKDF (reference sequence). The chain's CDR3 is CATSRDGGPLSDYGYTF. CDR3 bases: TGTGCCACCAGCAGAGATGGAGGGCCCCTGTCGGACTATGGCTACACCTTC.